The 19 T cell receptor beta chains in this list originate from one sample, sequenced in a study of radiotherapy plus CTLA-4 blockade in lung cancer. Produced via immunoSEQ multiplex PCR; TCRdb's table is partial and in-frame only. The sample holds 25,000 to 35,000 clones, over 60% seen once. Sequences were derived from peripheral blood, sampled from a patient treated with radiotherapy plus ipilimumab. These receptors were collected from a human donor with non-small cell lung cancer whose response to radiotherapy plus ipilimumab could not be evaluated.

This sequence joins TRBV2 and TRBJ1-1; tentatively, D is TRBD1 (6 bases). The V gene lost 7 bases and the J gene lost 4 bases, with 13 bases spanning the gap. Germline values: CDR1 SNHLY, CDR2 FYNNEI. CDR3 length equals 13 residues. The CDR3 bases are TGTGCCAGCAAGTTGGGACATCTCACTGAAGCTTTCTTT. It yields the protein CASKLGHLTEAFF.

This chain connects TRBV5-3 to TRBJ1-5, with D possibly being TRBD1 (5 bases). TRBV5-3 is an ORF for which the function is uncertain. V was cut by 4 bases and J by 4 bases, with 33 bases left in between. This CDR3 has 21 residues. CDR3 DNA sequence: TGTGCCAGAAGCCCTCTTTGGGGGGGGGTTTGCCCTTTTCTCGCTAATCAGCCCCAGCATTTT. This codes for CARSPLWGGVCPFLANQPQHF.

The rearrangement links TRBV6-1 to TRBJ2-1, with 8 bases matching TRBD2. The CDR3 totals 14 residues. Germline V gene lookup returns CDR1 MNHNS and CDR2 SASEGT. Losses at the gene ends were 6 bases for V and 3 bases for J; bases not matched to a gene: 4. The CDR3 reads CASRPSGFYNEQFF. CDR3 nucleotide sequence: TGTGCCAGCAGGCCTAGCGGGTTCTACAATGAGCAGTTCTTC.

V is TRBV9 and J is TRBJ2-3; no reliable D call. This CDR3 is built from 16 residues. Germline V lookup: CDR1 SGDLS, CDR2 YYNGEE. Trimming cost V 2 bases and J 2 bases, with 15 bases left between them. CDR3 nucleotides: TGTGCCAGCAGCGTTGCCCCACAGATTTACACAGATACGCAGTATTTT. Translation gives CASSVAPQIYTDTQYF. Together with reference TRBV9 and TRBJ2-3, the CDR3 gives the full variable domain: DSGVTQTPKHLITATGQRVTLRCSPRSGDLSVYWYQQSLDQGLQFLIQYYNGEERAKGNILERFSAQQFPDLHSELNLSSLELGDSALYFCASSVAPQIYTDTQYFGPGTRLTVL.

The chain has TRBV9 and TRBJ2-7; tentative D call: TRBD1 (5 bases). The germline V gene encodes CDR1 SGDLS and CDR2 YYNGEE. This CDR3 has 13 residues. Trimming removed 2 bases from V and 4 bases from J, with 10 bases in between. CDR3 sequence: CASSVNPGYEQYF. CDR3 DNA sequence: TGTGCCAGCAGCGTTAATCCAGGGTACGAGCAGTACTTC.

This chain links TRBV2 with TRBJ1-2, with D unclear. The CDR3 length is 12 residues. From germline, CDR1 is SNHLY and CDR2 FYNNEI. Trimming took 3 bases from V and 6 from J, leaving 8 bases between them. Written as DNA, the CDR3 is TGTGCCAGCAGTGAGAGCGTGAATGGCTACACCTTC. This sequence encodes CASSESVNGYTF.

This clone was observed a single time. The V call is TRBV6-5, the J call TRBJ1-2; no clear D. CDR3 length equals 12 residues. Germline V lookup: CDR1 MNHEY, CDR2 SVGAGI. Trimming stripped 6 bases from V and 3 bases from J, with 8 bases between. The CDR3 protein is CASRERYYGYTF. The CDR3 DNA sequence: TGTGCCAGCAGGGAGAGGTACTATGGCTACACCTTC.

The chain uses TRBV2 and TRBJ2-3; 9 bases fit TRBD2. The CDR3 is made up of 15 amino acids. The ends lost 6 bases at V and 2 bases at J; junction bases unmatched: 6. Germline lookup yields CDR1 SNHLY and CDR2 FYNNEI. CDR3 in amino acids: CASRLSGRTTDTQYF. Here the CDR3 DNA reads TGTGCCAGCAGACTGAGCGGGAGGACCACAGATACGCAGTATTTT.

This chain joins TRBV5-4 and TRBJ1-1; TRBD1 aligns across 9 bases. Germline CDR1 and CDR2: SGHNT and YYREEE (reference sequence). The CDR3 sequence is 16 residues long. The J segment lost 1 base and the V segment lost 4 bases, leaving 8 bases of the junction unmatched. CDR3 nucleotide sequence: TGTGCCAGCAGCGCCGGGACAGGGACGGGGAACACTGAAGCTTTCTTT. Encoded protein: CASSAGTGTGNTEAFF.

The genes are TRBV18 and TRBJ1-1, with 7 bases lining up with TRBD1. V lost 3 bases, J lost 8 bases, and 12 bases stayed unmatched. The CDR3 spans 15 residues. Looked up from germline, CDR1 is KGHSH and CDR2 is LQKENI. CDR3 nucleotides: TGTGCCAGCTCACCCGCTGACAGGGACCGAGCCGAAGCTTTCTTT. Protein sequence: CASSPADRDRAEAFF.

This chain connects TRBV9 to TRBJ1-1; tentative D call: TRBD1 (5 bases). The CDR3 is 15 residues long. Germline V gene lookup returns CDR1 SGDLS and CDR2 YYNGEE. The V and J ends lost 2 bases and 3 bases respectively, with 14 bases between them. CDR3 nucleotides: TGTGCCAGCAGCGTGGGGGAAACGGGGGACACTGAAGCTTTCTTT. It translates to CASSVGETGDTEAFF.

This chain uses TRBV10-3 with TRBJ2-6; D perhaps matches TRBD2 (5 bases). V lost 6 bases to trimming and J lost 0 bases, with 21 bases between them. Germline V CDR1 and CDR2: ENHRY, SYGVKD. CDR3 length equals 19 residues. CDR3 residues: CAISKDPRPRGSGANVLTF. The CDR3 nucleotides read TGTGCCATCAGCAAAGACCCACGACCACGGGGCTCTGGGGCCAACGTCCTGACTTTC.

The chain is built from TRBV7-8 and TRBJ2-3; TRBD2 matches at 15 bases. Per the germline V gene, CDR1 is SGHVS and CDR2 is FQNEAQ. This CDR3 has 16 amino acids. Losses at the gene ends were 5 bases for V and 5 bases for J; bases not matched to a gene: 5. CDR3 DNA sequence: TGTGCCAGCAGCGTAGGACTAGCGGGAGGGGAAGATACGCAGTATTTT. Residues: CASSVGLAGGEDTQYF.

The chain joins TRBV28 to TRBJ1-2; possible D gene TRBD1, 5 bases. The CDR3 runs to 13 residues. V lost 6 bases and J lost 8, with 16 bases in between. The germline CDR1 and CDR2 sequences are MDHEN and SYDVKM. The chain's CDR3 is CASRPGGIKGYTF. CDR3 DNA sequence: TGTGCCAGCAGACCCGGGGGGATAAAGGGCTACACCTTC.

The chain couples TRBV6-1 to TRBJ2-5, with TRBD1 identical over 9 bases. V was clipped by 3 bases and J by 2 bases; unmatched bases: 4. This CDR3 comprises 15 residues. Per germline, CDR1 MNHNS and CDR2 SASEGT. CDR3 nucleotides: TGTGCCAGCAGTGATAAGACAGGGGGGCAAGAGACCCAGTACTTC. Its protein is CASSDKTGGQETQYF.

Only one count was recorded for this clone. This chain uses TRBV11-2 with TRBJ2-1, with 8 positions matching TRBD1. Per the germline V gene, CDR1 is SGHAT and CDR2 is FQNNGV. After removal of 1 base from V and 3 bases from J, the junction contained 2 bases not matched to a gene. This CDR3 region has 15 residues. CDR3 residues: CASSLGTGSYNEQFF. CDR3 DNA: TGTGCCAGCAGCTTAGGGACAGGGAGCTACAATGAGCAGTTCTTC.

The chain has TRBV7-9 and TRBJ2-7; 7 bases are shared with TRBD1. J gave up 2 bases and V 3 bases, and 7 bases lay outside the gene matches. There are 15 residues in the CDR3. The germline CDR1 and CDR2 sequences are SEHNR and FQNEAQ (reference sequence). CDR3 loop: CASSFPGQNPYEQYF. CDR3 nucleotide sequence: TGTGCCAGCAGCTTCCCGGGACAGAACCCCTACGAGCAGTACTTC.

The chain is built from TRBV28 and TRBJ2-7, with 8 bases fitting TRBD1. CDR1 and CDR2 (germline): MDHEN, SYDVKM. V shed 8 bases and J 3 bases; nucleotides not matched to a gene: 6. The CDR3 sequence is 13 residues long. CDR3 DNA: TGTGCCAGCGCTCGGACAGGGTTCTACGAGCAGTACTTC. Translating it yields CASARTGFYEQYF.

This clone appeared a few times. The chain carries TRBV4-3 and TRBJ1-2, with D possibly TRBD1 on 6 matching bases. This CDR3 has 13 amino acids. Germline V lookup: CDR1 LGHNA, CDR2 YSLEER. The V end was cut by 4 bases, the J end by 13 bases, with 19 bases between. CDR3 protein: CASSLGTHDKCTF. CDR3 bases: TGCGCCAGCAGCCTCGGGACACACGACAAATGCACCTTC.